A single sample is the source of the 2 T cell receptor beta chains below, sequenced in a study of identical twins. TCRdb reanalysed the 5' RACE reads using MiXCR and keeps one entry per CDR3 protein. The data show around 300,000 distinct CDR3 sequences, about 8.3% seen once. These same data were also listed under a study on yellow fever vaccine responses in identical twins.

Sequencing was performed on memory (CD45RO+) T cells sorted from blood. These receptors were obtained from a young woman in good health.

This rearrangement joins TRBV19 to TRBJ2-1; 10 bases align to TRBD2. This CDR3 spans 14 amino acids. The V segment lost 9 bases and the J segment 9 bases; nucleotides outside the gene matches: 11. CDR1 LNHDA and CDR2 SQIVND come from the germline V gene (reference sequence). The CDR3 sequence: CASSRSGLASEQFF. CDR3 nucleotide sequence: TGTGCCAGCTCACGATCGGGACTAGCGAGTGAGCAGTTCTTC.

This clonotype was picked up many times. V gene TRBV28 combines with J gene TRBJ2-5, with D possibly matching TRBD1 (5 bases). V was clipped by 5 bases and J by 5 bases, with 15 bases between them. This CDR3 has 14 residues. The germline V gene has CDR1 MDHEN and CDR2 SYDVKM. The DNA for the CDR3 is TGTGCCAGCAGTGATCAGGGAATTTCTGAGACCCAGTACTTC. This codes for CASSDQGISETQYF.